A selection of T cell receptor beta chains follows, all from one sample in a study of brain T cells in children with intractable seizures. Clones were sequenced by immunoSEQ multiplex PCR, and TCRdb holds only the in-frame ones, with some missing. The sample has 340,000 or so clones, about 93% seen once. Sequencing used peripheral blood, obtained 4 to 5 months after surgery. Every receptor here comes from a boy under two years old with tuberous sclerosis and intractable seizures. The CDR3 runs from the conserved cysteine through the conserved F or W. The D gene is left open where the match is weak. Clone size, where shown, is once, few, many, or a class for clones that have expanded.

TRBJ2-1 TRBV9 TRBD2 . TGTGCCAGCAGCCTGGGGCTAGCGGGCCTTAACGAGCAGTTCTTC CASSLGLAGLNEQFF
TRBJ2-5 TRBV19 . . TGTGCCAGTAGTCCGCAGTACAGGGAAGAGACCCAGTACTTC CASSPQYREETQYF
TRBJ2-1 TRBV7-2 TRBD2 . TGTGCCAGCAGCAGCCCGACTAGCGGGAGTGGGAATGAGCAGTTCTTC CASSSPTSGSGNEQFF
TRBJ1-1 TRBV9 . . TGTGCCAGCAGCCCCCCTGACAGAGAAGCTTTCTTT CASSPPDREAFF
TRBJ2-1 TRBV7-9 . . TGTGCCAGCAGCTTATTGGGCTCCAGCTCCTACAATGAGCAGTTCTTC CASSLLGSSSYNEQFF
TRBJ2-2 TRBV10-3 TRBD1 . TGTGCCATCAGTGAGCCGGGACAGGTTTACACCGGGGAGCTGTTTTTT CAISEPGQVYTGELFF
TRBJ2-7 TRBV5-6 . . TGTGCCAGCAGCTACAGCTCCATCTCCTACGAGCAGTACTTC CASSYSSISYEQYF
TRBJ1-5 TRBV5-1 . . TGCGCCAGCAGCCCCTCGACCGATCAGCCCCAGCATTTT CASSPSTDQPQHF
TRBJ1-5 TRBV6-7 . . TGTGCCAGCAGTTACGGCGGGAATCAGCCCCAGCATTTT CASSYGGNQPQHF
TRBJ2-1 TRBV2 . once TGTGCCAGCAGTGAAGGGTCCAGCGGTCCCCCGGTGGATGAGCAGTTCTTC CASSEGSSGPPVDEQFF
TRBJ2-7 TRBV7-3 . once TGTGCCAGCAGCTTAACCCAAGGAGGTCCCTCTTCCTACGAGCAGTACTTC CASSLTQGGPSSYEQYF
TRBJ1-4 TRBV7-2 . . TGTGCCAGCAGCTTAGTTTCAGGGGAGGATGAAAAACTGTTTTTT CASSLVSGEDEKLFF
TRBJ2-7 TRBV19 . . TGTGCCAGTAATCCCTCAGGGGTGGAGGAGCAGTACTTC CASNPSGVEEQYF
TRBJ2-1 TRBV7-6 TRBD2 . TGTGCCAGCAGCCCGGGGGGTGGGCAGCTTCACTACAATGAGCAGTTCTTC CASSPGGGQLHYNEQFF
TRBJ2-5 TRBV29-1 . . TGCAGCGTTTCTGGGGTATTCCAAGAGACCCAGTACTTC CSVSGVFQETQYF
TRBJ2-7 TRBV7-9 . . TGTGCCAGCAGCTTAGGGGGGTGGGCAAGCTCAACCACCTACGAGCAGTACTTC CASSLGGWASSTTYEQYF
TRBJ2-5 TRBV7-3 . . TGTGCCAGCAGCGAGGGGACAGCGGGGGAGACCCAGTACTTC CASSEGTAGETQYF
TRBJ1-1 TRBV2 . few TGTGCCAGCAGAACCTCTCTTAGGGGTGAAGCTTTCTTT CASRTSLRGEAFF
TRBJ1-1 TRBV14 . . TGTGCCAGCAGCCACGAAGGGGGGACTGAAGCTTTCTTT CASSHEGGTEAFF
TRBJ1-1 TRBV7-6 . . TGTGCCAGCAGCTTAGCTAGCGGTCCGGGGACTGAAGCTTTCTTT CASSLASGPGTEAFF
TRBJ2-5 TRBV9 . . TGTGCCAGCAGCGCCTTATCGGGTGGGGAAGAGACCCAGTACTTC CASSALSGGEETQYF
TRBJ1-1 TRBV12-3/TRBV12-4 . . TGTGCCAGCAGTTTACACACTGAAGCTTTCTTT CASSLHTEAFF
TRBJ2-1 TRBV2 . . TGTGCCAGATTGGGGTACTCCTACAATGAGCAGTTCTTC CARLGYSYNEQFF
TRBJ2-7 TRBV30 . . TGTGCCTGGAGTATGGATGTCCTCGGCTACGAGCAGTACTTC CAWSMDVLGYEQYF
TRBJ2-3 TRBV19 . . TGTGCCAGTAGTTTAGCCAGGGAATTGTCAGATACGCAGTATTTT CASSLARELSDTQYF
TRBJ1-2 TRBV21-1 . . TGTGCCAGCAGCCCCCGAGTCGGCAGGGTTGGAGGCTACACCTTC CASSPRVGRVGGYTF
TRBJ2-1 TRBV7-3 . . TGTGCCAGCAGCTTCGTACTGAGCCCTTACAATGAGCAGTTCTTC CASSFVLSPYNEQFF
TRBJ1-1 TRBV9 . . TGTGCCAGCAGCGTAGATGGACGTTGGAACACTGAAGCTTTCTTT CASSVDGRWNTEAFF
TRBJ2-7 TRBV6-5 TRBD2 . TGTGCCAGCAGAGCCGGGACTAGCGGGATAGTACAGTACTTC CASRAGTSGIVQYF
TRBJ2-7 TRBV29-1 TRBD1 . TGCAGCGTGGACAGGGGGCCCTACGAGCAGTACTTC CSVDRGPYEQYF
TRBJ1-6 TRBV11-2 TRBD1 . TGTGCCAGCAGCTTAGGCCCCACAGGGGAGAAATCACCCCTCCACTTT CASSLGPTGEKSPLHF
TRBJ2-7 TRBV5-1 TRBD1 once TGCGCCAGCAGCTGGGACAGGCGCTACGAGCAGTACTTC CASSWDRRYEQYF
TRBJ2-1 TRBV9 . . TGTGCCAGCAGCGTAGGCCCTGGAGGTCGCTCCTACAATGAGCAGTTCTTC CASSVGPGGRSYNEQFF
TRBJ1-1 TRBV18 . . TGTGCCAGCTCTTCCGACACGAACACTGAAGCTTTCTTT CASSSDTNTEAFF
TRBJ2-5 TRBV2 . . TGTGCCAGCAGGGTGTCCAGAGAGACCCAGTACTTC CASRVSRETQYF
TRBJ2-7 TRBV6-5 TRBD2 . TGTGCCAGCAGTCCTCCGGGACTAGCGGGTTACGAGCAGTACTTC CASSPPGLAGYEQYF
TRBJ1-5 TRBV28 TRBD1 . TGTGCCAGCAGTCTGTCTCGAAAGCAGGGGGCAGGCAATCAGCCCCAGCATTTT CASSLSRKQGAGNQPQHF
TRBJ2-7 TRBV11-3 . . TGTGCCAGCAGCCCCTCAATCAGGGACTCCTACGAGCAGTACTTC CASSPSIRDSYEQYF
TRBJ2-7 TRBV14 . . TGTGCCAGCAGCCAACTATTCAGGGGCGAGCAGTACTTC CASSQLFRGEQYF
TRBJ1-1 TRBV5-1 . . TGCGCCAGCAGCCTGGCGGGGGGATTTAACACTGAAGCTTTCTTT CASSLAGGFNTEAFF
TRBJ2-7 TRBV6-6 TRBD2 . TGTGCCAGCAGTTGGGGGGGTGGTGAGCAGTACTTC CASSWGGGEQYF
TRBJ1-5 TRBV19 . . TGTGCCAGTAGTATAGGGCCGGGGAATCAGCCCCAGCATTTT CASSIGPGNQPQHF
TRBJ2-1 TRBV28 . . TGTGCCAGCAGCGATTTGGACCTATACAATGAGCAGTTCTTC CASSDLDLYNEQFF
TRBJ2-7 TRBV4-1 . . TGCGCCAGCAGCCACGACGGCTACGAGCAGTACTTC CASSHDGYEQYF
TRBJ2-5 TRBV30 TRBD1 . TGTGCCTGGAGTTCGACAGGGGGCGGTGAGACCCAGTACTTC CAWSSTGGGETQYF
TRBJ2-7 TRBV20-1 . . TGCAGTGCTAGCCTGCTTGACGAGCAGTACTTC CSASLLDEQYF
TRBJ2-2 TRBV30 TRBD1 . TGTGCCTGGGGGAGTGGGGACAGCAACACCGGGGAGCTGTTTTTT CAWGSGDSNTGELFF